This is a list of T cell receptor beta chains from one sample in a study of blood T cells in healthy people across ages. TCRdb reanalysed the 5' RACE reads using MiXCR and keeps one entry per CDR3 protein. The sample has about 780,000 distinct CDR3 sequences, approximately 24% seen once. The same sample was also studied in work on T cells of mothers and their children.

The sequencing input was blood. All receptors derive from a boy between 5 and 17 years old in good health. The CDR3 runs from the conserved cysteine through the conserved F or W. The order of the fields is V gene, CDR3 length, clone size, CDR3 protein. Clone sizes are given selectively: once, few, many, or a class where the clone is expanded.

>TRBV7-3|14|few
CASSFGQGNYEQYF
>TRBV28|16|-
CASSPLSGKAKNIQYF
>TRBV20-1|13|-
CSVQRLDYNEQFF
>TRBV2|15|-
CASRIKRGGPGEQFF
>TRBV5-1|14|-
CASSLQGGSETQYF
>TRBV18|15|once
CANSQQGTRQETQYF
>TRBV5-1|14|-
CASSLGDKDAEQFF
>TRBV2|14|few
CASSGVWGNTEAFF
>TRBV3-1|16|-
CASNEIRASGANVLTF
>TRBV12-3/TRBV12-4|14|-
CARPLRGVTGELFF
>TRBV5-1|16|-
CASSWGDSSSTDTQYF
>TRBV18|14|-
CASSPTSGPGEQYF
>TRBV6-6|15|-
CASSKTGPTSYEQYF
>TRBV2|20|few
CASSEGGGTSGGQPRETQYF
>TRBV20-1|17|few
CSASFGGLQGRQETQYF
>TRBV6-6|16|-
CASSYSSRGGTGELFF
>TRBV28|15|-
CASSPDDSFYNEQFF
>TRBV11-2|19|few
CASSLGRGTGESMNTEAFF
>TRBV20-1|14|-
CSARIGQGDEKLFF
>TRBV29-1|13|-
CSVSGQGGDTQYF
>TRBV2|15|-
CASSGTVNYNSPLHF
>TRBV20-1|12|few
CSAREGSFEQYF
>TRBV28|15|-
CASSHRLAGNNEQFF
>TRBV5-1|14|few
CASSLQGAYTEAFF
>TRBV6-1|13|few
CASSPYRGNEQFF
>TRBV12-3/TRBV12-4|16|many
CASSGTSGGEQETQYF
>TRBV7-3|17|-
CASSVEPGTDLTGELFF
>TRBV7-9|16|-
CASSRRQGPGEETQYF
>TRBV15|15|few
CATSRDPTGGYEQYF
>TRBV5-1|14|many
CASSLGRGSYEQYF
>TRBV30|12|-
CAWTPLTGEQFF
>TRBV4-1|15|few
CASSLSANLRNEQFF
>TRBV7-2|15|-
CASSLGQGGVEKLFF
>TRBV20-1|17|-
CSARIWGERGRNTEAFF
>TRBV29-1|16|-
CSVWTASGGNTGELFF
>TRBV12-5|13|-
CASGWTTGNGYTF
>TRBV2|13|-
CASRRGGVETQYF
>TRBV29-1|12|-
CSVRGPQETQYF
>TRBV29-1|14|once
CSVGMGGNDQPQHF
>TRBV27|17|few
CASSARRQGGNTGELFF
>TRBV6-5|14|-
CASGESGGYNEQFF
>TRBV6-5|16|few
CASATSGGARTGELFF
>TRBV24-1|11|few
CATGNQETQYF
>TRBV7-9|14|-
CASSLRQGHTEAFF
>TRBV12-3/TRBV12-4|16|few
CASSPGQGSNTGELFF
>TRBV7-3|18|few
CASSQSATRDSGLNEQFF
>TRBV27|13|many
CASSLSSGGTRHF
>TRBV2|15|-
CASSVSGGPYNEQFF
>TRBV4-1|14|-
CASSQDGGLTEAFF
>TRBV5-1|16|-
CASSLGGSGAFHEQFF
>TRBV20-1|13|few
CSARVPGGQPQHF
>TRBV12-3/TRBV12-4|13|-
CASVEGPGTEAFF
>TRBV11-2|13|-
CASSPGTGIKAFF
>TRBV5-1|15|-
CASRSIPGGNNEQFF
>TRBV4-1|17|-
CASSQVEDRVYTGELFF
>TRBV6-4|15|few
CASSASTASTDTQYF
>TRBV5-1|15|once
CASSPSRTAYNEQFF